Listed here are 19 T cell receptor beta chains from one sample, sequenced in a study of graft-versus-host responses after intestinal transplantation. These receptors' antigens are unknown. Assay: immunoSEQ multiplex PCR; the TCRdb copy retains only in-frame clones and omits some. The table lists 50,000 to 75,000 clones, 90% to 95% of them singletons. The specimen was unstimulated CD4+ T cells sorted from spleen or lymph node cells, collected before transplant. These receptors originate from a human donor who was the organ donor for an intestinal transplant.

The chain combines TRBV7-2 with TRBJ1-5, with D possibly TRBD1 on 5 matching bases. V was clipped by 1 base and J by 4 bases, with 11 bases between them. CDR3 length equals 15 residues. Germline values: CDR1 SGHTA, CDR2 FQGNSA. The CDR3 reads CASSLGRGLNQPQHF. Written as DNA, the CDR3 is TGTGCCAGCAGCTTAGGTAGGGGCCTAAATCAGCCCCAGCATTTT.

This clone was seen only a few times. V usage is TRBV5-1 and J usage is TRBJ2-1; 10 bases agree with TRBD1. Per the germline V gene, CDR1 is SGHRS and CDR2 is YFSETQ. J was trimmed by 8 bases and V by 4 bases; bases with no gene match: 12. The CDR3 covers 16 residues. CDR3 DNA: TGCGCCAGCAGCCTCTCCGGGACAGGGGCGGATCATGAGCAGTTCTTC. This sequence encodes CASSLSGTGADHEQFF.

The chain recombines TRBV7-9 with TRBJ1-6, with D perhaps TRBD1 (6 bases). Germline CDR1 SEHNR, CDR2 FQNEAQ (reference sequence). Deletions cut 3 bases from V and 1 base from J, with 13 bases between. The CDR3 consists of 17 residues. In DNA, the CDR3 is TGTGCCAGCAGCTTTGGCCCACAGGGATCCTATAATTCACCCCTCCACTTT. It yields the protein CASSFGPQGSYNSPLHF.

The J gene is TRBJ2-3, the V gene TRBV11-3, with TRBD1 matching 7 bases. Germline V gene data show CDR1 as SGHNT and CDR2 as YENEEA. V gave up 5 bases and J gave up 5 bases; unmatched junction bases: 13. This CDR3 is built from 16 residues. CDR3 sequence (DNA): TGTGCCAGCAGCCCACCACCGGGACAGTCGGGAGATACGCAGTATTTT. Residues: CASSPPPGQSGDTQYF. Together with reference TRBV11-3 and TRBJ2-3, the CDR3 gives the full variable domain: EAGVVQSPRYKIIEKKQPVAFWCNPISGHNTLYWYLQNLGQGPELLIRYENEEAVDDSQLPKDRFSAERLKGVDSTLKIQPAELGDSAVYLCASSPPPGQSGDTQYFGPGTRLTVL.

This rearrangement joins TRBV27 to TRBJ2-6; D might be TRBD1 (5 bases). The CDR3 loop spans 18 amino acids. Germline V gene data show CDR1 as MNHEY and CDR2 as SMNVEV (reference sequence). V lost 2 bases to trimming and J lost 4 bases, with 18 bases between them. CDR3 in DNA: TGTGCCAGCAGTTTAGGCTGGAACAGGCTCGCCGGGGCCAACGTCCTGACTTTC. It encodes CASSLGWNRLAGANVLTF.

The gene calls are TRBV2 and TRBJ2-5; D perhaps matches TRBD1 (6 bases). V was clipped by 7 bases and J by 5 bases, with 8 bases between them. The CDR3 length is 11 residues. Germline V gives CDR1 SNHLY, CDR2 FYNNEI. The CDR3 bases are TGTGCCAGCAAGGGGGTGGAGACCCAGTACTTC. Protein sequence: CASKGVETQYF.

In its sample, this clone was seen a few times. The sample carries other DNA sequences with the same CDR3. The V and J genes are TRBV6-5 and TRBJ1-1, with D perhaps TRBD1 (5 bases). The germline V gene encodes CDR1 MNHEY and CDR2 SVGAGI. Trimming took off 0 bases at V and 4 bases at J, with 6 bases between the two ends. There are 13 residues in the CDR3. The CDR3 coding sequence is TGTGCCAGCAGTTACTCGAGGGGCACTGAAGCTTTCTTT. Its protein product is CASSYSRGTEAFF.

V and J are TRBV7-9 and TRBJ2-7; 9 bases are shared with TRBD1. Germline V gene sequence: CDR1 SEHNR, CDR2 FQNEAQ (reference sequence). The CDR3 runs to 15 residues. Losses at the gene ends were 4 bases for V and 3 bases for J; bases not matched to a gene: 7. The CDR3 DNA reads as TGTGCCAGCAGCTACCGGACAGGGGCCTTCTACGAGCAGTACTTC. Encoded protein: CASSYRTGAFYEQYF.

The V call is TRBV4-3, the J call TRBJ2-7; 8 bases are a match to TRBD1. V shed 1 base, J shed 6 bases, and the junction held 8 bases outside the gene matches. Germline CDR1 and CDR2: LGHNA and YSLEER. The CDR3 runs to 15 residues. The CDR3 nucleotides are TGCGCCAGCAGCCAAGGAGACAGGGGTCATAGCGAGCAGTACTTC. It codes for CASSQGDRGHSEQYF.

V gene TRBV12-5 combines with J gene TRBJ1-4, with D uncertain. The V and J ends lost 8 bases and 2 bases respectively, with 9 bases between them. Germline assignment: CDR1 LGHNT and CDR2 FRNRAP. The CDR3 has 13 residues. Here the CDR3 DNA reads TGTGCTAGTAGTGGGGTTACTAATGAAAAACTGTTTTTT. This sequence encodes CASSGVTNEKLFF.

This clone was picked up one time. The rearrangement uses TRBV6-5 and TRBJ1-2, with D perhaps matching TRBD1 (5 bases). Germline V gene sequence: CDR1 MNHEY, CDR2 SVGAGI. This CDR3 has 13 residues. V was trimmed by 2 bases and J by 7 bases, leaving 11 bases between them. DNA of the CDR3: TGTGCCAGCAGTTACAACAGGTTGGCTGGCTACACCTTC. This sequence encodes CASSYNRLAGYTF.

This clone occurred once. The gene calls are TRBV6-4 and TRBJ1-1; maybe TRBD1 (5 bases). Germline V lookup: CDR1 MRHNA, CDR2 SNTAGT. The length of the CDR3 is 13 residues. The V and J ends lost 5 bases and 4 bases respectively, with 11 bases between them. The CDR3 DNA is TGTGCCAGCAGTAACAGGATAGGCACTGAAGCTTTCTTT. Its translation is CASSNRIGTEAFF.

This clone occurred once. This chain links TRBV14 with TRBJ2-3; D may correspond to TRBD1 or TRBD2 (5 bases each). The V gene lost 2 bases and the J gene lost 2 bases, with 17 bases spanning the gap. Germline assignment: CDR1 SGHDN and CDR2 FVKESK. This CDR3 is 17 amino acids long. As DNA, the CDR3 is TGTGCCAGCAGCCAACCGGGACGGACACATTTCACAGATACGCAGTATTTT. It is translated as CASSQPGRTHFTDTQYF.

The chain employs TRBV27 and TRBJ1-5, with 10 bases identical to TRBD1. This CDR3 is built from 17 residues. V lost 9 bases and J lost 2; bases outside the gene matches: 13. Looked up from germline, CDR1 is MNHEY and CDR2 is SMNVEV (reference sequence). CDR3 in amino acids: CARPRQGAKSGNQPQHF. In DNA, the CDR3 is TGTGCCAGACCCAGACAGGGGGCAAAGTCGGGCAATCAGCCCCAGCATTTT.

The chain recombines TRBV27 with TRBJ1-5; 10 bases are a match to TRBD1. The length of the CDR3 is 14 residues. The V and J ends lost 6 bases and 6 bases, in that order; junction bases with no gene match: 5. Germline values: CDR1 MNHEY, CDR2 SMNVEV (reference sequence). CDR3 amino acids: CASRGQGTGQPQHF. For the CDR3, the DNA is TGTGCCAGCAGGGGACAGGGGACGGGTCAGCCCCAGCATTTT.

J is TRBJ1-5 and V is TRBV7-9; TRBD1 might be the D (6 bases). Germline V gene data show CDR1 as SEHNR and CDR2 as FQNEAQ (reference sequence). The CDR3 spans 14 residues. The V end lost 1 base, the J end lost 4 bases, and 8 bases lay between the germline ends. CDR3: CASSLGQDNQPQHF. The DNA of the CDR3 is TGTGCCAGCAGCTTAGGACAGGATAATCAGCCCCAGCATTTT.

CDR3 sequence: CASSRPPWRGGFTDTQYF. The CDR3 DNA reads as TGTGCCAGCAGCCGACCCCCCTGGCGGGGCGGCTTCACAGATACGCAGTATTTT. The chain uses TRBV11-2 and TRBJ2-3; tentative D call: TRBD2 (6 bases). CDR1 is SGHAT, CDR2 FQNNGV, per germline. Trimming took 5 bases from V and 2 from J, leaving 23 bases between them. The CDR3 has 18 residues.

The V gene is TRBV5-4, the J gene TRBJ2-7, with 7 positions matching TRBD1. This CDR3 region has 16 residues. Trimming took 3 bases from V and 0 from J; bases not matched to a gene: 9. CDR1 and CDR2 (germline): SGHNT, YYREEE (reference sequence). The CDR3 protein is CASSSDDRAHSYEQYF. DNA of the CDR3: TGTGCCAGCAGCTCCGATGACAGGGCGCACTCCTACGAGCAGTACTTC.

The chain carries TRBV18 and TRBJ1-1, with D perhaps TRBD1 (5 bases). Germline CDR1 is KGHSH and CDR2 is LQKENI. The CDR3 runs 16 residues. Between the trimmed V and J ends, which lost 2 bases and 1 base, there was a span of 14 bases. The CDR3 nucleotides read TGTGCCAGCTCACCATCATCGGGGGGGGAGAACACTGAAGCTTTCTTT. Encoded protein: CASSPSSGGENTEAFF.